Described below is a single TCR beta chain sequence and its context. The ends lost 4 bases at V and 6 bases at J; junction bases unmatched: 7. This CDR3 spans 14 amino acids. Germline assignment: CDR1 MGHRA and CDR2 YSYEKL. The sample comes from a study of blood T cell repertoires in COVID-19. At the level of the study: COVID-19 samples collected from the United States, Italy and Spain covered acute and convalescent phases. From T cells, B-cell-depleted T cells, or PBMCs came the material, which was cDNA or gDNA.

Sequenced by immunoSEQ multiplex PCR; TCRdb stores in-frame clones only, minus some. The sample lists about 36,000 clones; 70% to 90% were seen once. Sequencing was carried out using peripheral blood. The rearrangement uses TRBV4-1 and TRBJ2-5, with 8 nucleotides matching TRBD1. This receptor was obtained from a human donor in a cohort sampled during active COVID-19. The CDR3 bases are TGCGCCAGCAGCCTCCCGGACAGGGTGAAGACCCAGTACTTC. Protein: CASSLPDRVKTQYF.